The rows below give T cell receptor beta chains drawn from one sample of a study of T cell repertoires in cytomegalovirus infection. TCRdb reanalysed the reads using MiXCR and keeps one entry per CDR3 protein. The sample holds about 68,000 distinct CDR3 sequences, 20% to 25% seen once. For these receptors, no antigen is known. Sequenced input: PBMCs, sequenced either directly or after in vitro stimulation (not recorded which). All receptors come from a human donor in good health (CMV status not recorded). Some clones in this sample may be carry-over from other donors' samples. Each CDR3 is given without its conserved first and last residue. Each record gives: J gene, V gene, CDR3 protein.

j_gene: TRBJ1-1; v_gene: TRBV6-1; CDR3aa: ASSAGQMNTEAF
j_gene: TRBJ2-7; v_gene: TRBV7-2; CDR3aa: ASSPKGLAGGREQY
j_gene: TRBJ1-1; v_gene: TRBV2; CDR3aa: ASTRLNTEAF
j_gene: TRBJ2-5; v_gene: TRBV11-1; CDR3aa: ASSFRFGETQY
j_gene: TRBJ2-7; v_gene: TRBV7-2; CDR3aa: ASSLEWTADLQY
j_gene: TRBJ2-5; v_gene: TRBV6-4; CDR3aa: ASSETSGSGETQY
j_gene: TRBJ2-1; v_gene: TRBV28; CDR3aa: ASSLKLFRSGNLYNEQF
j_gene: TRBJ2-5; v_gene: TRBV12-3/TRBV12-4; CDR3aa: ASSFLAEETQY
j_gene: TRBJ1-1; v_gene: TRBV25-1; CDR3aa: ASSESGSTAF
j_gene: TRBJ1-5; v_gene: TRBV7-8; CDR3aa: ASSYRTASGNQPQH
j_gene: TRBJ2-3; v_gene: TRBV29-1; CDR3aa: SSYRSTDTQY
j_gene: TRBJ2-1; v_gene: TRBV6-6; CDR3aa: ASLDMGGGNEQF
j_gene: TRBJ2-5; v_gene: TRBV2; CDR3aa: ASRAATGMKTQY
j_gene: TRBJ2-3; v_gene: TRBV29-1; CDR3aa: SVAVGWTDTQY
j_gene: TRBJ2-7; v_gene: TRBV15; CDR3aa: ATSRDLQSEQY
j_gene: TRBJ1-4; v_gene: TRBV7-2; CDR3aa: ASSPGQGDEKLF
j_gene: TRBJ2-7; v_gene: TRBV9; CDR3aa: ASSVAKTYEQY
j_gene: TRBJ2-1; v_gene: TRBV7-2; CDR3aa: ASSLPRLAGFNNEQF
j_gene: TRBJ1-5; v_gene: TRBV28; CDR3aa: ASSQQGFNQPQH
j_gene: TRBJ1-2; v_gene: TRBV28; CDR3aa: ASRRSGTDLNYGYT
j_gene: TRBJ2-6; v_gene: TRBV6-2/TRBV6-3; CDR3aa: ASSYQDTRGSGANVLT
j_gene: TRBJ2-2; v_gene: TRBV12-3/TRBV12-4; CDR3aa: ASIPGLAGSNTGELF
j_gene: TRBJ2-2; v_gene: TRBV7-2; CDR3aa: ASSWVAGFTGELF
j_gene: TRBJ1-4; v_gene: TRBV19; CDR3aa: ASSTSQVPNLEKLF
j_gene: TRBJ1-1; v_gene: TRBV12-3/TRBV12-4; CDR3aa: ASSFDRDLSAF
j_gene: TRBJ2-5; v_gene: TRBV11-2; CDR3aa: ASSFGGSNRETQY
j_gene: TRBJ2-2; v_gene: TRBV3-2; CDR3aa: ASRGLLTGELF
j_gene: TRBJ2-3; v_gene: TRBV19; CDR3aa: ASRGQDTDTQY
j_gene: TRBJ2-1; v_gene: TRBV6-1; CDR3aa: ASSELRGSSYNEQF
j_gene: TRBJ1-5; v_gene: TRBV19; CDR3aa: ASSMIRVSGNQPQH
j_gene: TRBJ2-2; v_gene: TRBV28; CDR3aa: ASSPPGLAGYTGELF
j_gene: TRBJ2-7; v_gene: TRBV12-3/TRBV12-4; CDR3aa: ASSLSGGPAYEQY
j_gene: TRBJ2-3; v_gene: TRBV11-2; CDR3aa: ASSPPSRAPTDTQY
j_gene: TRBJ1-2; v_gene: TRBV19; CDR3aa: ASSSPQGADGYT
j_gene: TRBJ1-2; v_gene: TRBV12-3/TRBV12-4; CDR3aa: ASSPSRGYT
j_gene: TRBJ1-5; v_gene: TRBV12-3/TRBV12-4; CDR3aa: ASSTGQASNQPQH
j_gene: TRBJ2-1; v_gene: TRBV11-3; CDR3aa: ASSLGASGTYNEQF
j_gene: TRBJ1-5; v_gene: TRBV7-8; CDR3aa: ASSAGGGQPQH
j_gene: TRBJ2-5; v_gene: TRBV12-3/TRBV12-4; CDR3aa: ASSFIAGGETQY
j_gene: TRBJ1-6; v_gene: TRBV28; CDR3aa: ASSPPERRSPLH
j_gene: TRBJ2-1; v_gene: TRBV5-4; CDR3aa: ASSFQGAVSYNEQF
j_gene: TRBJ1-3; v_gene: TRBV7-8; CDR3aa: ASSLAGTSLD
j_gene: TRBJ1-4; v_gene: TRBV7-9; CDR3aa: ASSPGQAANEKLF
j_gene: TRBJ1-1; v_gene: TRBV19; CDR3aa: ASSGGMRLNTEAF
j_gene: TRBJ1-6; v_gene: TRBV12-3/TRBV12-4; CDR3aa: ASSLSIDSPLH
j_gene: TRBJ2-1; v_gene: TRBV7-2; CDR3aa: ASSFAGVAGGPREQF
j_gene: TRBJ1-2; v_gene: TRBV2; CDR3aa: ASSEFESLDIDGYT
j_gene: TRBJ2-7; v_gene: TRBV28; CDR3aa: AIRDRASYEQY